This TCR beta chain originates from a study of cytomegalovirus exposure and HLA in healthy donors. Vbeta (60) and Jbeta (13) primers were used in the PCR. Sequenced by immunoSEQ multiplex PCR; TCRdb stores in-frame clones only, minus some. The sample carries approximately 180,000 clones, 80% recorded once. Germline V gives CDR1 MGHRA, CDR2 YSYEKL. CDR3 length equals 18 residues. Trimming pared 0 bases from V and 7 bases from J, leaving 19 bases between. Donors in the study were healthy people who gave bone marrow. The V call is TRBV4-1, the J call TRBJ1-6; no clear D. The sequencing input was PBMCs. The receptor was isolated from a man between 25 and 39 years old in good health and CMV-seropositive. The CDR3 here is CASSQEGSGKIGNSPLHF. In DNA form, the CDR3 reads TGCGCCAGCAGCCAAGAAGGGTCCGGGAAGATAGGGAATTCACCCCTCCACTTT.